The 11 T cell receptor beta chains presented below share a single source sample, sequenced in a study of Tregs in tolerant kidney transplant recipients. The nonmyeloablative bone marrow transplants came from related graft donors, with transient mixed chimerism. The method was immunoSEQ multiplex PCR; TCRdb's version includes in-frame clones alone and lacks a portion of them. The sample contains about 52,000 clones, approximately 91% of which appear only once. Source: CD8+ T cells from blood (PBMCs), taken 24 months after the transplant. All receptors come from a human patient who received a combined kidney and bone marrow transplant. T cells may partly derive from the graft donor.

This clone was seen only a few times. The V and J genes are TRBV4-2 and TRBJ2-2, with TRBD2 identical over 14 bases. Germline lookup yields CDR1 LGHNA and CDR2 YNFKEQ. Trimming took 4 bases from V and 3 from J; bases not matched to a gene: 4. The CDR3 consists of 17 residues. The CDR3, as DNA: TGTGCCAGCAGCCCCCGACTAGCGGGAGGGTACACCGGGGAGCTGTTTTTT. This translates into CASSPRLAGGYTGELFF.

The chain recombines TRBV7-7 with TRBJ2-1, with 10 positions matching TRBD2. Germline V gene sequence: CDR1 SSHAT, CDR2 FNYEAQ (reference sequence). After removal of 5 bases from V and 5 bases from J, the junction contained 9 bases not matched to a gene. CDR3 length: 16 amino acids. The CDR3 DNA reads as TGTGCCAGCAGCCCTGGGCTAGCGGGAGCGAACAATGAGCAGTTCTTC. This codes for CASSPGLAGANNEQFF.

The genes are TRBV28 and TRBJ1-5, with D perhaps matching TRBD1 (6 bases). The V end lost 6 bases, the J end lost 6 bases, and 18 bases lay between the germline ends. This CDR3 is built from 15 residues. CDR1 is MDHEN and CDR2 is SYDVKM in the germline V gene. The CDR3 region is CASSPGVMLLQPQHF. The CDR3 coding sequence is TGTGCCAGCAGCCCAGGGGTGATGCTCCTTCAGCCCCAGCATTTT.

J is TRBJ2-7 and V is TRBV4-2; 7 nucleotides match TRBD2. V lost 1 base, J lost 2 bases, and 11 bases stayed unmatched. The V gene's germline CDR1 is LGHNA and CDR2 YNFKEQ. CDR3 length: 17 amino acids. The CDR3 DNA follows: TGTGCCAGCAGCCAAGGGGCCCTATACGGGAGGACCTACGAGCAGTACTTC. It is translated as CASSQGALYGRTYEQYF.

Of note for this clone: The sample has other DNA sequences that encode this CDR3 too. V and J are TRBV7-2 and TRBJ2-1, with 9 positions matching TRBD2. Germline CDR1 is SGHTA and CDR2 is FQGNSA. The CDR3 contains 15 residues. The trim removed 5 bases at V and 2 bases at J, leaving 4 bases unmatched. CDR3 sequence (DNA): TGTGCCAGCAGCCGCACTAGCGGGCCCTACAATGAGCAGTTCTTC. Protein sequence: CASSRTSGPYNEQFF.

This clone was seen a single time. The sample holds other DNA sequences that translate to the same CDR3. The V gene is TRBV28, the J gene TRBJ2-5, with TRBD2 identical over 8 bases. The length of the CDR3 is 16 residues. Germline V gene lookup returns CDR1 MDHEN and CDR2 SYDVKM. V trimming: 3 bases; J trimming: 5 bases; junction bases outside the gene matches: 11. The CDR3 nucleotides read TGTGCCAGCAGTTTTCTCCGGGGGGGCCAGGGGGAGACCCAGTACTTC. Its protein product is CASSFLRGGQGETQYF.

The rearrangement joins TRBV20-1 to TRBJ2-3; no clear D gene. CDR3 length: 9 amino acids. Looked up from germline, CDR1 is DFQATT and CDR2 is SNEGSKA (reference sequence). The V gene lost 7 bases and the J gene lost 5 bases, with 4 bases spanning the gap. CDR3 sequence: CSVGDTQYF. The CDR3 bases are TGCAGTGTCGGAGATACGCAGTATTTT.

Here the CDR3 reads CASSQTLGQGFGYTF. The CDR3 nucleotides read TGTGCCAGCAGCCAAACTTTGGGACAGGGATTTGGCTACACCTTC. The V gene is TRBV4-2, the J gene TRBJ1-2; TRBD1 matches at 9 bases. The CDR3 has 15 amino acids. Trimming took 2 bases from V and 7 from J; bases not matched to a gene: 8. Germline V gene lookup returns CDR1 LGHNA and CDR2 YNFKEQ.

The V and J genes are TRBV4-1 and TRBJ2-3; perhaps TRBD2 as D (5 bases). There are 16 residues in the CDR3. The V gene's germline CDR1 is MGHRA and CDR2 YSYEKL. V was cut by 4 bases and J by 5 bases, with 19 bases left in between. The CDR3 nucleotides read TGCGCCAGCAGCCCTGGACTCTCAAGCCTAAGAGATACGCAGTATTTT. Protein sequence: CASSPGLSSLRDTQYF.

The chain couples TRBV28 to TRBJ2-7; 8 bases map to TRBD2. This CDR3 region has 17 residues. CDR1 is MDHEN and CDR2 is SYDVKM in the germline V gene. V lost 5 bases, J lost 3 bases, and 15 bases stayed unmatched. The CDR3 DNA reads TGTGCCAGCAGTCCAACCGGTCGCGGGGGGCCTGACTACGAGCAGTACTTC. It translates to CASSPTGRGGPDYEQYF.

The gene calls are TRBV9 and TRBJ2-1, with D maybe TRBD2 (6 bases). The CDR3 is 15 amino acids. CDR1 and CDR2 from the germline V gene are SGDLS and YYNGEE. The germline V and J ends were trimmed by 0 bases and 4 bases, with 11 bases remaining between them. The CDR3 DNA follows: TGTGCCAGCAGCGTAGGCGGGGCTGCATACAATGAGCAGTTCTTC. Translating gives CASSVGGAAYNEQFF.